A selection of T cell receptor beta chains follows, all from one sample in a study of prognosis after radiotherapy for stage I lung cancer. TCRdb reprocessed the multiplex PCR reads via MiXCR and lists one record per CDR3 protein. Found here are more than 15,000 distinct CDR3 sequences, over 15% of them singletons; the top ten hold about 38%. The sample here was PBMCs, taken before or after stereotactic body radiation therapy (not recorded which). The source of these receptors is a donor at least 50 years old with non-small cell lung cancer. Each CDR3 is given with its conserved first and last residue. The D gene is left open where the match is weak. For some rows the clone size is stated as once, few or many, or as a class when expanded; others skip it.

d_gene,abundance,j_gene,v_gene,CDR3nt,CDR3aa
NA,many,TRBJ1-4,TRBV20-1,TGCAGTGCTAGAGTGCGTGTGGTCGGTGAAAAACTGTTTTTT,CSARVRVVGEKLFF
NA,many,TRBJ1-5,TRBV10-3,TGTGCCATCAGCCCCTACGGACCGGCCAATCAGCCCCAGCATTTT,CAISPYGPANQPQHF
NA,many,TRBJ1-5,TRBV19,TGTGCCAGCAGGACCGTTAATAGCAATCAGCCCCAGCATTTT,CASRTVNSNQPQHF
NA,many,TRBJ2-1,TRBV20-1,TGCAGTATTGACCGGACTATTGACAATGAGCAGTTCTTC,CSIDRTIDNEQFF
TRBD2,many,TRBJ2-3,TRBV6-9,TGTGCCAGCAGTTCGTCACCGGGACTATCCACAGATACGCAGTATTTT,CASSSSPGLSTDTQYF
NA,NA,TRBJ1-2,TRBV11-2,TGTGCCAGCAGGCCCCCGGGGAAGGAAGGCTACACCTTC,CASRPPGKEGYTF
NA,many,TRBJ2-7,TRBV10-3,TGTGCCATCAGTGACGAGGGGACCTACGAGCAGTACTTC,CAISDEGTYEQYF
TRBD2,medium-sized,TRBJ2-1,TRBV11-3,TGTGCCAGCAGCTTATCCGGGACTAGCGGGAGTCTTATGTTCTTC,CASSLSGTSGSLMFF
TRBD2,NA,TRBJ2-3,TRBV7-2,TGTGCCAGCAGCTTAGGACTAGCTCCGACGCAGTATTTT,CASSLGLAPTQYF
NA,many,TRBJ2-6,TRBV3-1,TGTGCCAGCAGCCAAGACCTAACCAGCGTGGTTTCTGGGGCCAACGTCCTGACTTTC,CASSQDLTSVVSGANVLTF
NA,many,TRBJ2-4,TRBV19,TGTGCCAGTAGTAATGGGGGTTCGGACATTCAGTACTTC,CASSNGGSDIQYF
NA,many,TRBJ2-1,TRBV28,TGTGCCAGCAGTTCTAACGGAAACTATGTGGATGAGCAGTTCTTC,CASSSNGNYVDEQFF
TRBD1,many,TRBJ1-4,TRBV6-1,TGTGCCAGCAGAACCGGGACAGGGGATCAAAAACTGTTTTTT,CASRTGTGDQKLFF
TRBD1,many,TRBJ1-1,TRBV5-1,TGCGCCAGCAGTTCCGTTTCGACAGGGTCCACTGAAGCTTTCTTT,CASSSVSTGSTEAFF
NA,many,TRBJ2-1,TRBV9,TGTGCCAGCAGCGGCGGGATTACCCTCTCCAATGAGCAGTTCTTC,CASSGGITLSNEQFF
TRBD2,many,TRBJ2-5,TRBV7-2,TGTGCCAGCAGCTATCACGGGGGGGCTATCGAGACCCAGTACTTC,CASSYHGGAIETQYF
TRBD2,few,TRBJ2-7,TRBV20-1,TGCAGTGCCCTAGGGCCAGCGGGATCCTACGAGCAGTACTTC,CSALGPAGSYEQYF
NA,many,TRBJ1-3,TRBV4-2,TGTGCCAGCAGCCAAGCTATGACAGTACTTAATGGAAACACCATATATTTT,CASSQAMTVLNGNTIYF
NA,NA,TRBJ2-1,TRBV9,TGTGCCAGCAGCACTCGGACCTCAAAGGTGGCAAATGAGCAGTTCTTC,CASSTRTSKVANEQFF
TRBD1,many,TRBJ1-1,TRBV7-6,TGTGCCAGCAGCAAAGACTCGACCGGGACAGGGTTAAAAGCTTTCTTT,CASSKDSTGTGLKAFF
NA,many,TRBJ2-3,TRBV2,TGTGCCAGCAGTGAGCTTAGCTTTCGGGGGTTCGAAAGCACAGATACGCAGTATTTT,CASSELSFRGFESTDTQYF
TRBD2,many,TRBJ2-5,TRBV5-5,TGTGCCAGCAGCTTACCCTTAGTAGCGGGAGCGAGGCAAGAGACCCAGTACTTC,CASSLPLVAGARQETQYF
NA,many,TRBJ2-7,TRBV15,TGTGCCACCAGCAATGGGCCCTCGCCAATTTACGAGCAGTACTTC,CATSNGPSPIYEQYF
NA,few,TRBJ2-5,TRBV24-1,TGTGCCACCAGTGATTGGGATGTGGAGACCCAGTACTTC,CATSDWDVETQYF
TRBD1,many,TRBJ1-2,TRBV7-3,TGTGCCAGCAGCTTAAGAGGAGGACAGGGGGATGGCTACACCTTC,CASSLRGGQGDGYTF
NA,many,TRBJ1-2,TRBV7-9,TGTGCCAGCAGCTTCGACAGCTATGGCTACACCTTC,CASSFDSYGYTF
NA,many,TRBJ2-7,TRBV29-1,TGCAGCGTTATTACAGGGATGGGATACGAGCAGTACTTC,CSVITGMGYEQYF
TRBD1,many,TRBJ1-4,TRBV12-3/TRBV12-4,TGTGCCAGCAGTCCGGGACAGGGGAATGAAAAACTGTTTTTT,CASSPGQGNEKLFF
NA,many,TRBJ1-4,TRBV12-3/TRBV12-4,TGTGCCAGCAGTTTATTGGGTCGAGACGAAAAACTGTTTTTT,CASSLLGRDEKLFF
NA,many,TRBJ2-3,TRBV7-3,TGTGCCAGCAGCCGGGGTTCGGGGGTAGGAGATACGCAGTATTTT,CASSRGSGVGDTQYF
NA,NA,TRBJ2-1,TRBV7-7,TGTGCTAGCAGCTTAGCAGCGGTCAATGAGCAGTCCTTC,CASSLAAVNEQSF
NA,many,TRBJ2-6,TRBV7-3,TGTGCCAGCAGCCTTAGACTTGGACAGCCAGGCTCTGGGGCCAACGTCCTGACTTTC,CASSLRLGQPGSGANVLTF
NA,many,TRBJ2-1,TRBV6-2/TRBV6-3,TGTGCCAGCAGTTACTCGGGGGCTCGCTCAAATGAGCAGTTCTTC,CASSYSGARSNEQFF
TRBD1,many,TRBJ1-2,TRBV7-6,TGTGCCAGCAGCTTAGGATTGGACGGACAGGGGGATTTTGGCTACACCTTC,CASSLGLDGQGDFGYTF
NA,many,TRBJ2-2,TRBV6-1,TGTGCCAGCAATGGGAACACCGGGGAGCTGTTTTTT,CASNGNTGELFF
TRBD1,many,TRBJ2-3,TRBV7-2,TGTGCCAGCAGCGCCATGACAGGGGCCCGCACAGATACGCAGTATTTT,CASSAMTGARTDTQYF
NA,NA,TRBJ1-2,TRBV7-9,TGTGCCAGCAGCTTAGACAGGGCCTGGGGCTACACCTTC,CASSLDRAWGYTF
TRBD2,NA,TRBJ2-2,TRBV6-1,TGTGCCAGCTCTCTAGCGGGGGAATCTGGGGAGCTGTTTTTT,CASSLAGESGELFF
TRBD2,NA,TRBJ2-5,TRBV5-5,TGTGCCAGCAGCTTGGGAACTAGCGGAAACCAAGAGACCCAGTACTTC,CASSLGTSGNQETQYF
TRBD1,many,TRBJ2-1,TRBV7-8,TGTGCCAGCAGTTATACGACAGGGGCCTACAATGAGCAGTTCTTC,CASSYTTGAYNEQFF
TRBD2,few,TRBJ2-5,TRBV6-1,TGTGCCAGCAGTCAAGGAGGGCTAGCGGGAGAGACCCAGTACTTC,CASSQGGLAGETQYF
NA,many,TRBJ2-1,TRBV19,TGTGCCAGTAGTGCGGGACATGAGCAGTTCTTC,CASSAGHEQFF
TRBD2,many,TRBJ2-3,TRBV12-3/TRBV12-4,TGTGCCAGCAGGTCCTACGGGAGGGGCCCCAGCACAGATACGCAGTATTTT,CASRSYGRGPSTDTQYF
TRBD2,many,TRBJ2-3,TRBV18,TGTGCCAGCTCACCACGGCTCGCACAGCAAAGACTAGCGGGAGCCTCAGATACGCAGTATTTC,CASSPRLAQQRLAGASDTQYF
NA,NA,TRBJ2-2,TRBV5-1,TGCGCCAGCGCTTTGGACAGTCCGAACACCGGGGAGCTGTTTTTT,CASALDSPNTGELFF
NA,NA,TRBJ2-5,TRBV6-4,TGTGCCAGCAGCCGGACAGACCAAGAGACCCAGTACTTC,CASSRTDQETQYF
NA,NA,TRBJ2-1,TRBV2,TGTGCCAGCAACCCTGAGGGTTATGAGCAGTTCTTC,CASNPEGYEQFF
TRBD1,NA,TRBJ2-7,TRBV7-8,TGTGCCAGCAGCATAGAGGGCAGTGGAGTATCAAGGGGGCTCGAGCAGTACTTC,CASSIEGSGVSRGLEQYF